The 12 T cell receptor beta chains below come from one sample, sequenced in a study of blood T cells in healthy people across ages. Alongside a J-beta primer mix, a sample-barcoded 5' primer served in a second PCR lasting roughly 6 to 12 cycles. MiXCR, run by TCRdb on the 5' RACE reads, gives a single entry per CDR3 protein. Counted here are roughly 1.9 million distinct CDR3 sequences, 39% occurring once; the ten biggest clones make up 20% to 25%. The specimen was blood. The receptors were gathered from a human donor in good health.

This clonotype appeared a few times. The chain employs TRBV28 and TRBJ2-1; 10 bases line up with TRBD2. The junction had 2 bases not matched to a gene; V was cut back by 6 bases and J by 9 bases. CDR3 size: 12 residues. Germline CDR1 MDHEN, CDR2 SYDVKM. Here the CDR3 DNA reads TGTGCCAGCAGCCGGACTAGCGGTGAGCAGTTCTTC. Amino acids: CASSRTSGEQFF.

V gene TRBV10-3 combines with J gene TRBJ2-4; D is perhaps TRBD2 (6 bases). The DNA end is more similar to TRBJ2-5, so the J call may be wrong. Germline V lookup: CDR1 ENHRY, CDR2 SYGVKD. The CDR3 runs to 14 residues. The CDR3 DNA follows: TGTGCCATCAGTGGGGGGACGGGGGAAGAGACCCAGTACTTC. It translates to CAISGGTGEETQYF.

The CDR3 sequence: CSARDNTVPGANVLTF. Here the CDR3 DNA reads TGCAGTGCTAGAGATAATACGGTTCCTGGGGCCAACGTCCTGACTTTC. V usage is TRBV20-1 and J usage is TRBJ2-6, with unresolved D. The CDR3 spans 16 residues. The ends were cut back, 0 bases at V and 2 bases at J, with 11 bases in the middle. In germline, CDR1 is DFQATT, CDR2 SNEGSKA (reference sequence).

In this sample, this clonotype turned up a few times. The chain uses TRBV29-1 and TRBJ1-1; maybe TRBD1 (6 bases). The germline CDR1 and CDR2 sequences are SQVTM and ANQGSEA. CDR3 length: 14 amino acids. V dropped 6 bases and J dropped 6 bases, with 20 bases sitting between them. CDR3 DNA sequence: TGCAGCGTGACTTATGGGGGCCCGGAGTCTGAAGCTTTCTTT. Translation: CSVTYGGPESEAFF.

This clonotype came up once. The chain links TRBV7-8 to TRBJ1-1, with 8 bases lining up with TRBD1. This CDR3 has 16 residues. Germline CDR1 SGHVS, CDR2 FQNEAQ. Trimming cost V 3 bases and J 4 bases; bases outside gene matches: 10. This CDR3 is CASSLQGAPGSTEAFF. The DNA for the CDR3 is TGTGCCAGCAGCTTGCAGGGGGCACCGGGGAGCACTGAAGCTTTCTTT.

This clonotype has just a few counts. The chain recombines TRBV25-1 with TRBJ1-2; D gene uncertain. The germline CDR1 and CDR2 sequences are MGHDK and SYGVNS. CDR3 length: 13 residues. Deletions cut 2 bases from V and 4 bases from J, with 8 bases between. This CDR3 is CASSEVWSYGYTF. The CDR3 region has the DNA TGTGCCAGCAGTGAAGTTTGGAGCTATGGCTACACCTTC.

V usage is TRBV4-3 and J usage is TRBJ2-1; a possible D gene is TRBD2 (7 bases). V was cut by 3 bases and J by 3 bases, with 24 bases left in between. The CDR3 is 19 amino acids. From germline, CDR1 is LGHNA and CDR2 YSLEER. CDR3 residues: CASSHLWAGAEVLYNEQFF. CDR3 sequence (DNA): TGCGCCAGCAGCCACCTTTGGGCGGGGGCGGAAGTCCTCTACAATGAGCAGTTCTTC.

The chain recombines TRBV20-1 with TRBJ2-1; 12 nucleotides agree with TRBD1. V was clipped by 6 bases and J by 10 bases; unmatched bases: 7. Per the germline V gene, CDR1 is DFQATT and CDR2 is SNEGSKA (reference sequence). The CDR3 covers 13 residues. CDR3 protein: CSAGRDRGREQFF. The CDR3 nucleotides are TGCAGTGCAGGGCGGGACAGGGGGCGAGAGCAGTTCTTC.

V is TRBV20-1 and J is TRBJ2-3; no reliable D call. The germline CDR1 and CDR2 sequences are DFQATT and SNEGSKA (reference sequence). The CDR3 sequence is 12 residues long. The V end was cut by 8 bases, the J end by 5 bases, with 14 bases between. CDR3 sequence reads: CSTSHLGDTQYF. In DNA form, the CDR3 reads TGCAGTACTTCACACTTGGGAGATACGCAGTATTTT.

In this sample, this clonotype turned up a few times. V usage is TRBV5-6 and J usage is TRBJ2-1; 8 bases line up with TRBD1. Germline CDR1 and CDR2: SGHDT and YYEEEE. Trimming took 1 base from V and 7 from J; bases not matched to a gene: 10. The CDR3 has 16 amino acids. The CDR3 bases are TGTGCCAGCAGCTTGCAGTCAGGGGGCGCCTGGAATGAGCAGTTCTTC. Translation: CASSLQSGGAWNEQFF.

This clonotype was recorded once. The chain is built from TRBV29-1 and TRBJ2-3; D not resolved. Per the germline V gene, CDR1 is SQVTM and CDR2 is ANQGSEA. Between the trimmed V and J ends, which lost 7 bases and 2 bases, there was a span of 4 bases. The CDR3 length is 10 residues. The CDR3 is CSGHTDTQYF. The CDR3 DNA follows: TGCAGCGGGCACACAGATACGCAGTATTTT.

The rearrangement joins TRBV20-1 to TRBJ2-3; D is uncertain. CDR1 is DFQATT, CDR2 SNEGSKA, per germline (reference sequence). The V end was cut by 3 bases, the J end by 4 bases, with 14 bases between. The CDR3 is 14 residues long. CDR3 amino acids: CSASLKEVADTQYF. The CDR3 DNA follows: TGCAGTGCTAGTTTGAAGGAAGTGGCAGATACGCAGTATTTT.